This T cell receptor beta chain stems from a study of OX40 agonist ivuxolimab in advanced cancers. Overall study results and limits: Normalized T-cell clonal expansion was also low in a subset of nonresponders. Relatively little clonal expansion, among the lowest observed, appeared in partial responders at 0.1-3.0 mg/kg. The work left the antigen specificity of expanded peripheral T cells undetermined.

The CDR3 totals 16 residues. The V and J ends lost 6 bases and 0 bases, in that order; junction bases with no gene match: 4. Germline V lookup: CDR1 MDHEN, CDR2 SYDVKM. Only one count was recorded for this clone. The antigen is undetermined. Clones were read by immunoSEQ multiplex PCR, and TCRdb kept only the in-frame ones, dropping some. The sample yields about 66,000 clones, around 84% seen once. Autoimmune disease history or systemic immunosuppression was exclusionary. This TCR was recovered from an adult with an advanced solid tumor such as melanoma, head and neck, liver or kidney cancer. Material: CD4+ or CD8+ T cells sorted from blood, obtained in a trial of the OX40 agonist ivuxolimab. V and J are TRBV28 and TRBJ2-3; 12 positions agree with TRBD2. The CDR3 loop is CASRTSGGTSTDTQYF. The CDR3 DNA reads TGTGCCAGCAGAACTAGCGGGGGGACCAGCACAGATACGCAGTATTTT.